This is a list of T cell receptor beta chains from one sample in a study of T cell repertoires in cytomegalovirus infection. MiXCR, applied by TCRdb to the reads, yields one record per CDR3 protein. The sample yields roughly 600,000 distinct CDR3 sequences, about 24% seen once. Sequencing used CD8+ T cells from PBMCs. Receptors were obtained from a human donor in good health (CMV status not recorded). Some clones in this sample may be carry-over from other donors' samples. Both conserved end residues are part of each CDR3. A D gene is named only where the DNA matches it firmly. A clone size is listed for some rows: how often the clone was seen (once, few, many), or a class if it is expanded.

J gene: TRBJ1-1; D gene: .; V gene: TRBV4-1; clone size: many; CDR3 protein: CASSPNREQNTEAFF; CDR3 DNA: TGCGCCAGCAGCCCCAACCGGGAACAGAACACTGAAGCTTTCTTT
J gene: TRBJ2-3; D gene: .; V gene: TRBV6-5; clone size: .; CDR3 protein: CASSYSKVGGDTQYF; CDR3 DNA: TGTGCCAGCAGTTACTCGAAGGTCGGGGGTGATACGCAGTATTTT
J gene: TRBJ2-7; D gene: .; V gene: TRBV23-1; clone size: .; CDR3 protein: CASSQSGKGGSEQYF; CDR3 DNA: TGCGCCAGCAGTCAATCGGGGAAGGGGGGAAGCGAGCAGTACTTC
J gene: TRBJ2-2; D gene: .; V gene: TRBV25-1; clone size: .; CDR3 protein: CASLSERELFF; CDR3 DNA: TGTGCCAGCTTGTCGGAGAGGGAGCTGTTTTTT
J gene: TRBJ1-5; D gene: TRBD1; V gene: TRBV20-1; clone size: .; CDR3 protein: CSARTGLQPQHF; CDR3 DNA: TGCAGTGCTAGGACAGGGCTTCAGCCCCAGCATTTT
J gene: TRBJ2-1; D gene: TRBD2; V gene: TRBV7-3; clone size: few; CDR3 protein: CASSPGGSWEQFF; CDR3 DNA: TGTGCCAGCAGCCCCGGGGGGTCTTGGGAGCAGTTCTTC
J gene: TRBJ1-1; D gene: TRBD1; V gene: TRBV7-3; clone size: many; CDR3 protein: CASSSDRGAEAFF; CDR3 DNA: TGTGCCAGCAGCTCGGACAGGGGGGCTGAAGCTTTCTTT
J gene: TRBJ1-6; D gene: TRBD1; V gene: TRBV28; clone size: .; CDR3 protein: CASTTDRDNSPLHF; CDR3 DNA: TGTGCCAGCACCACCGACAGGGATAATTCACCCCTCCACTTT
J gene: TRBJ2-1; D gene: .; V gene: TRBV7-8; clone size: .; CDR3 protein: CASSSQTGGDEQFF; CDR3 DNA: TGTGCCAGCAGCTCTCAGACCGGGGGCGATGAGCAGTTCTTC
J gene: TRBJ2-4; D gene: TRBD1; V gene: TRBV5-6; clone size: few; CDR3 protein: CASSLGTGSNIQYF; CDR3 DNA: TGTGCCAGCAGCTTAGGGACAGGGTCAAACATTCAGTACTTC
J gene: TRBJ1-5; D gene: .; V gene: TRBV6-1; clone size: .; CDR3 protein: CVSSEARQAVQPQHF; CDR3 DNA: TGTGTCAGCAGTGAAGCTAGGCAGGCTGTTCAGCCCCAGCATTTT
J gene: TRBJ2-1; D gene: .; V gene: TRBV5-5; clone size: .; CDR3 protein: CASSPASGLYNEQFF; CDR3 DNA: TGTGCCAGCAGCCCCGCAAGCGGTCTCTACAATGAGCAGTTCTTC
J gene: TRBJ2-3; D gene: TRBD2; V gene: TRBV28; clone size: .; CDR3 protein: CASPPAERGGTDTQYF; CDR3 DNA: TGTGCCAGCCCCCCCGCGGAGCGGGGGGGCACAGATACGCAGTATTTT
J gene: TRBJ2-2; D gene: TRBD2; V gene: TRBV4-2; clone size: few; CDR3 protein: CASSQVASGNTGELFF; CDR3 DNA: TGTGCCAGCAGCCAAGTGGCTAGCGGGAACACCGGGGAGCTGTTTTTT
J gene: TRBJ2-1; D gene: .; V gene: TRBV27; clone size: .; CDR3 protein: CASGLGRYNEQFF; CDR3 DNA: TGTGCCAGCGGTTTAGGCAGATACAATGAGCAGTTCTTC
J gene: TRBJ2-1; D gene: TRBD1; V gene: TRBV27; clone size: many; CDR3 protein: CASSLRDRGHEQFF; CDR3 DNA: TGTGCCAGCAGTTTAAGGGACAGGGGACATGAGCAGTTCTTC
J gene: TRBJ2-7; D gene: .; V gene: TRBV14; clone size: .; CDR3 protein: CASSQDDTSPVEQYF; CDR3 DNA: TGTGCCAGCAGCCAAGATGACACCTCTCCGGTCGAGCAGTACTTC
J gene: TRBJ2-6; D gene: TRBD2; V gene: TRBV6-5; clone size: .; CDR3 protein: CASSYGTSGGAGANVLTF; CDR3 DNA: TGTGCCAGCAGTTACGGGACTAGCGGGGGGGCTGGGGCCAACGTCCTGACTTTC
J gene: TRBJ2-3; D gene: .; V gene: TRBV29-1; clone size: few; CDR3 protein: CSVRKDTQYF; CDR3 DNA: TGCAGCGTTCGGAAAGATACGCAGTATTTT
J gene: TRBJ2-1; D gene: TRBD2; V gene: TRBV28; clone size: once; CDR3 protein: CASSYTLAGDNEQFF; CDR3 DNA: TGTGCCAGCAGTTATACGCTAGCGGGGGACAATGAGCAGTTCTTC
J gene: TRBJ2-1; D gene: TRBD1; V gene: TRBV7-9; clone size: many; CDR3 protein: CASRRQGAYNEQFF; CDR3 DNA: TGTGCCAGCAGGAGACAGGGTGCCTACAATGAGCAGTTCTTC
J gene: TRBJ2-7; D gene: .; V gene: TRBV7-9; clone size: .; CDR3 protein: CASSLKGRGVGEQYF; CDR3 DNA: TGTGCCAGCAGCCTAAAAGGCAGGGGTGTTGGCGAGCAGTACTTC
J gene: TRBJ2-7; D gene: .; V gene: TRBV7-2; clone size: many; CDR3 protein: CASSPEGYEQYF; CDR3 DNA: TGTGCCAGCAGCCCTGAAGGGTACGAGCAGTACTTC
J gene: TRBJ2-5; D gene: TRBD2; V gene: TRBV27; clone size: .; CDR3 protein: CASSVSGVETQYF; CDR3 DNA: TGTGCCAGCAGTGTAAGCGGGGTCGAGACCCAGTACTTC
J gene: TRBJ2-5; D gene: .; V gene: TRBV6-5; clone size: .; CDR3 protein: CATTGPVETQYF; CDR3 DNA: TGTGCCACTACAGGGCCGGTGGAGACCCAGTACTTC
J gene: TRBJ2-3; D gene: .; V gene: TRBV10-3; clone size: many; CDR3 protein: CAIRDGGLSSTDTQYF; CDR3 DNA: TGTGCCATTCGGGACGGCGGACTTTCTAGCACAGATACGCAGTATTTT
J gene: TRBJ1-5; D gene: .; V gene: TRBV9; clone size: .; CDR3 protein: CASSAVTGQPQHF; CDR3 DNA: TGTGCCAGCAGCGCAGTGACCGGTCAGCCCCAGCATTTT
J gene: TRBJ2-3; D gene: .; V gene: TRBV19; clone size: .; CDR3 protein: CASISGKNTDTQYF; CDR3 DNA: TGTGCCTCGATCAGCGGAAAAAACACAGATACGCAGTATTTT
J gene: TRBJ1-1; D gene: .; V gene: TRBV2; clone size: few; CDR3 protein: CASSGIPQGVDTEAFF; CDR3 DNA: TGTGCCAGCAGTGGCATCCCCCAGGGAGTTGACACTGAAGCTTTCTTT
J gene: TRBJ2-2; D gene: TRBD2; V gene: TRBV9; clone size: .; CDR3 protein: CASSEGLAPLGTGELFF; CDR3 DNA: TGTGCCAGCAGCGAGGGACTAGCGCCCTTGGGCACCGGGGAGCTGTTTTTT
J gene: TRBJ2-7; D gene: .; V gene: TRBV7-9; clone size: .; CDR3 protein: CASSLAVAGEQYF; CDR3 DNA: TGTGCCAGCAGCTTAGCGGTGGCGGGCGAGCAGTACTTC
J gene: TRBJ2-1; D gene: .; V gene: TRBV28; clone size: .; CDR3 protein: CASRVLGGLRNEQFF; CDR3 DNA: TGTGCCAGCAGGGTGCTAGGGGGGCTTAGGAATGAGCAGTTCTTC
J gene: TRBJ1-1; D gene: TRBD1; V gene: TRBV7-9; clone size: .; CDR3 protein: CASSWPGQGYTEAFF; CDR3 DNA: TGTGCCAGCAGCTGGCCGGGACAGGGGTATACTGAAGCTTTCTTT
J gene: TRBJ2-1; D gene: .; V gene: TRBV28; clone size: many; CDR3 protein: CASSLSWVHYNEQFF; CDR3 DNA: TGTGCCAGCAGTTTAAGCTGGGTTCATTACAATGAGCAGTTCTTC
J gene: TRBJ2-7; D gene: .; V gene: TRBV6-5; clone size: .; CDR3 protein: CASSSRNAEQYF; CDR3 DNA: TGTGCCAGCAGTTCCCGAAATGCGGAGCAGTACTTC
J gene: TRBJ1-1; D gene: .; V gene: TRBV5-1; clone size: .; CDR3 protein: CASSFSKGDTEAFF; CDR3 DNA: TGCGCCAGCAGCTTCTCTAAGGGGGACACTGAAGCTTTCTTT
J gene: TRBJ1-1; D gene: .; V gene: TRBV10-3; clone size: .; CDR3 protein: CAIGERTANTEAFF; CDR3 DNA: TGTGCCATAGGAGAAAGGACAGCGAACACTGAAGCTTTCTTT
J gene: TRBJ2-5; D gene: .; V gene: TRBV2; clone size: few; CDR3 protein: CASPGGGQETQYF; CDR3 DNA: TGTGCCAGCCCTGGAGGGGGCCAAGAGACCCAGTACTTC
J gene: TRBJ2-1; D gene: TRBD2; V gene: TRBV12-3/TRBV12-4; clone size: many; CDR3 protein: CASSLVSGLGYNEQFF; CDR3 DNA: TGTGCCAGCAGTTTAGTTTCGGGACTAGGCTACAATGAGCAGTTCTTC
J gene: TRBJ2-7; D gene: .; V gene: TRBV7-6; clone size: many; CDR3 protein: CASSSLGEQYF; CDR3 DNA: TGTGCCAGCAGCTCCTTGGGAGAGCAGTACTTC
J gene: TRBJ2-3; D gene: TRBD2; V gene: TRBV28; clone size: few; CDR3 protein: CASSFPSFGGSGGAIDTQYF; CDR3 DNA: TGTGCCAGCAGTTTCCCCTCTTTCGGGGGGAGCGGGGGGGCTATAGATACGCAGTATTTT